These 3 T cell receptor beta chains share one sample of origin, sequenced in a study of blood T cell repertoires in COVID-19. Generated by immunoSEQ multiplex PCR, the TCRdb table keeps only in-frame clones and is missing some. Altogether under 200,000 clones are present, around 83% being singletons, with the ten largest covering 3.6%. Material for sequencing was PBMCs or T cells enriched from blood (not recorded which). These receptors came from a woman aged 45-60 years in a cohort exposed to, infected with or recovered from COVID-19 (not recorded which).

The rearrangement uses TRBV6-5 and TRBJ2-5, with D perhaps TRBD1 (6 bases). V was trimmed by 2 bases and J by 3 bases, leaving 10 bases between them. Germline lookup yields CDR1 MNHEY and CDR2 SVGAGI. The CDR3 totals 14 residues. As DNA, the CDR3 is TGTGCCAGCAGTTACGCCGACAGGAAAGAGACCCAGTACTTC. Translation: CASSYADRKETQYF.

The genes are TRBV7-3 and TRBJ2-1, with 7 positions matching TRBD1. Germline-derived CDR1 and CDR2 are SGHTA and FQGTGA. This CDR3 contains 14 residues. Trimming at V came to 5 bases and at J to 4 bases, leaving 5 bases not matched to a gene. This CDR3 reads CASSPQGIYNEQFF. In nucleotides, the CDR3 is TGTGCCAGCAGCCCACAGGGGATTTACAATGAGCAGTTCTTC.

The V call is TRBV4-2, the J call TRBJ2-7, with D possibly being TRBD1 (6 bases). Germline-derived CDR1 and CDR2 are LGHNA and YNFKEQ. V lost 0 bases to trimming and J lost 6 bases, with 15 bases between them. The CDR3 sequence is 15 residues long. The CDR3 spells CASSQEPSGGSEQYF. The CDR3 region has the DNA TGTGCCAGCAGCCAAGAACCTTCTGGGGGCAGCGAGCAGTACTTC.